Reported below is one TCR beta chain. The target antigen is unknown. Data came from immunoSEQ multiplex PCR; TCRdb stores just in-frame clones and leaves some out. The table records about 90,000 clones, around 83% of them present only once. The junction had 7 bases not matched to a gene; V was cut back by 6 bases and J by 5 bases. Germline V gene data show CDR1 as MNHEY and CDR2 as SMNVEV (reference sequence). The CDR3 spans 14 residues. This record comes from a study of graft-versus-host responses after intestinal transplantation. Turning to the study itself: Recipients got multivisceral, liver-intestinal, or isolated intestinal transplants.

Study-wide results and caveats: The presence of high graft-versus-host to host-versus-graft clonal ratios in allografts characterized patients with graft-donor T cell macrochimerism.

This specimen consisted of unstimulated CD8+ T cells sorted from spleen or lymph node cells, obtained before intestinal transplant. The rearrangement uses TRBV27 and TRBJ1-1; 9 bases are a match to TRBD1. This sequence originates from a human donor who received an intestinal transplant. The CDR3 DNA follows: TGTGCCAGCAGGGAAACAGGGGGCAAAACTGAAGCTTTCTTT. Translated, it gives CASRETGGKTEAFF.